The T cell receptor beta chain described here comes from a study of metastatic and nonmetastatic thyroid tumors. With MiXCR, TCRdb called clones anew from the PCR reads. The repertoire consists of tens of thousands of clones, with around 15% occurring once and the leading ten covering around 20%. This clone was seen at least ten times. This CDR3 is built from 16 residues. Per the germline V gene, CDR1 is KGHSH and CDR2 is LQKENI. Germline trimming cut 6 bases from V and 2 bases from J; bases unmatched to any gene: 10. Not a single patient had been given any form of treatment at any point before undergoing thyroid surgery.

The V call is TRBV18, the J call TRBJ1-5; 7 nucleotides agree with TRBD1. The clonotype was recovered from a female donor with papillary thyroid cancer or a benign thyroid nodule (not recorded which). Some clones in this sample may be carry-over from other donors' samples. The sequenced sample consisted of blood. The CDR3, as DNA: TGTGCCAGCTCGGACAGGCCGGAAGGCGGCAATCAGCCCCAGCATTTT. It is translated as CASSDRPEGGNQPQHF. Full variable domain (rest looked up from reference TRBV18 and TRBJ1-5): NAGVMQNPRHLVRRRGQEARLRCSPMKGHSHVYWYRQLPEEGLKFMVYLQKENIIDESGMPKERFSAEFPKEGPSILRIQQVVRGDSAAYFCASSDRPEGGNQPQHFGDGTRLSIL.